Listed below are T cell receptor beta chains from one sample, sequenced in a study of chemoradiotherapy in HPV16-positive cancers. The table came from immunoSEQ multiplex PCR; TCRdb's copy has only in-frame clones and leaves some out. The table records some 3,000 clones, just over 75% of them present only once. Sample: tumor tissue, taken from a patient who underwent chemoradiotherapy. The receptors were gathered from a human donor with HPV-associated anogenital cancer. Each CDR3 is given with its conserved first and last residue. The D gene is left open where the match is weak. Size is stated for part of the rows, as once, few or many counts, or as a class when the clone is expanded.

CDR3nt: TGCAGTGCTTTAGACTACGAGCAGTACTTC; CDR3aa: CSALDYEQYF; j_gene: TRBJ2-7; abundance: .; v_gene: TRBV20-1; d_gene: .
CDR3nt: TGTGCCAGCAGTGAATACCCCCGGGGAATGGTTACTGAAGCTTTCTTT; CDR3aa: CASSEYPRGMVTEAFF; j_gene: TRBJ1-1; abundance: .; v_gene: TRBV25-1; d_gene: .
CDR3nt: TGTGCCAGCAGAGTGGGGGGGCGGAATGAGCAGTTCTTC; CDR3aa: CASRVGGRNEQFF; j_gene: TRBJ2-1; abundance: .; v_gene: TRBV5-4; d_gene: .
CDR3nt: TGTGCCAGCAGGCAAGGACAGGGGAACTATGGCTACACCTTC; CDR3aa: CASRQGQGNYGYTF; j_gene: TRBJ1-2; abundance: few; v_gene: TRBV7-9; d_gene: TRBD1
CDR3nt: TGTGCCAGCAGTTCGAACTTAATAGCAGTCGCCGAGCAGTTCTTC; CDR3aa: CASSSNLIAVAEQFF; j_gene: TRBJ2-1; abundance: .; v_gene: TRBV6-5; d_gene: .
CDR3nt: TGCGCCAGCAGCCTCGGGACAGGGCCCTACGAGCAGTACTTC; CDR3aa: CASSLGTGPYEQYF; j_gene: TRBJ2-7; abundance: few; v_gene: TRBV4-1; d_gene: TRBD1
CDR3nt: TGTGCCAGCAACGGGAACACTGAAGCTTTCTTT; CDR3aa: CASNGNTEAFF; j_gene: TRBJ1-1; abundance: .; v_gene: TRBV2; d_gene: .
CDR3nt: TGCGCCAGCAGCTCCGCCCTGTCCTCTGGAAACACCATATATTTT; CDR3aa: CASSSALSSGNTIYF; j_gene: TRBJ1-3; abundance: .; v_gene: TRBV5-1; d_gene: .
CDR3nt: TGTGCCAGCAGCTCGACAGGAGGGGGGTTTGAGACCCAGTACTTC; CDR3aa: CASSSTGGGFETQYF; j_gene: TRBJ2-5; abundance: few; v_gene: TRBV7-7; d_gene: .
CDR3nt: TGTGCCAGTAGCCGGGGACTAGCTGACGAGCAGTACTTC; CDR3aa: CASSRGLADEQYF; j_gene: TRBJ2-7; abundance: .; v_gene: TRBV19; d_gene: TRBD2
CDR3nt: TGTGCCAGTAGAGGGGATTATGTGAACACTGAAGCTTTCTTT; CDR3aa: CASRGDYVNTEAFF; j_gene: TRBJ1-1; abundance: .; v_gene: TRBV19; d_gene: .
CDR3nt: TGTGCCAGCAAACGGGACACATCAGATTCACCCCTCCACTTT; CDR3aa: CASKRDTSDSPLHF; j_gene: TRBJ1-6; abundance: .; v_gene: TRBV6-1; d_gene: .
CDR3nt: TGTGCCAGCAGTGAAGCGGTTAAGACCGGGGAGCTGTTTTTT; CDR3aa: CASSEAVKTGELFF; j_gene: TRBJ2-2; abundance: .; v_gene: TRBV2; d_gene: .
CDR3nt: TGTGCCAGCAGCTTAGGGGGTAGGGGTTTCACCGGGGAGCTGTTTTTT; CDR3aa: CASSLGGRGFTGELFF; j_gene: TRBJ2-2; abundance: .; v_gene: TRBV7-2; d_gene: .
CDR3nt: TGCGCCAGCAGCTATGGGGGGCAGGGCAACACTGAAGCTTTCTTT; CDR3aa: CASSYGGQGNTEAFF; j_gene: TRBJ1-1; abundance: few; v_gene: TRBV5-1; d_gene: .
CDR3nt: TGTGCCAGCTCACATTACGACGCGGGGGGCACAGATACGCAGTATTTT; CDR3aa: CASSHYDAGGTDTQYF; j_gene: TRBJ2-3; abundance: once; v_gene: TRBV18; d_gene: TRBD2
CDR3nt: TGTGCCAGCAGCGTAAAACCCGGGGGACCCTACGAGCAGTACTTC; CDR3aa: CASSVKPGGPYEQYF; j_gene: TRBJ2-7; abundance: .; v_gene: TRBV9; d_gene: .
CDR3nt: TGTGCCAGCAGTTTGGTAGCGGGGTCCCTCTCCTACGAGCAGTACTTC; CDR3aa: CASSLVAGSLSYEQYF; j_gene: TRBJ2-7; abundance: .; v_gene: TRBV27; d_gene: TRBD2
CDR3nt: TGTGCCAGCAGCAAAGCCTCGACAGGGAACTATGGCTACACCTTC; CDR3aa: CASSKASTGNYGYTF; j_gene: TRBJ1-2; abundance: once; v_gene: TRBV21-1; d_gene: .
CDR3nt: TGTGCCAGCAGCTTGAGCACCGAGAGCTCTGGGGCCAACGTCCTGACTTTC; CDR3aa: CASSLSTESSGANVLTF; j_gene: TRBJ2-6; abundance: .; v_gene: TRBV5-6; d_gene: .
CDR3nt: TGTGCCAGTAGTATAGGTCCGGGACAGGACTATGGCTACACCTTC; CDR3aa: CASSIGPGQDYGYTF; j_gene: TRBJ1-2; abundance: .; v_gene: TRBV19; d_gene: TRBD1
CDR3nt: TGTGCCAGCAGCGCCGGACAGCTCACAGATACGCAGTATTTT; CDR3aa: CASSAGQLTDTQYF; j_gene: TRBJ2-3; abundance: once; v_gene: TRBV14; d_gene: .
CDR3nt: TGTGCCATCAGTGACCCAGACAGGGTGGGAAACACCATATATTTT; CDR3aa: CAISDPDRVGNTIYF; j_gene: TRBJ1-3; abundance: .; v_gene: TRBV10-3; d_gene: TRBD1
CDR3nt: TGTGCCAGCAGCCCGACGGAAACAGATACGCAGTATTTT; CDR3aa: CASSPTETDTQYF; j_gene: TRBJ2-3; abundance: .; v_gene: TRBV7-7; d_gene: .
CDR3nt: TGTGCCAGCACCCCAGAGACAGGGGGCCGGGGGGAGCTGTTTTTT; CDR3aa: CASTPETGGRGELFF; j_gene: TRBJ2-2; abundance: few; v_gene: TRBV6-1; d_gene: TRBD1
CDR3nt: TGTGCCAGTAGGTCTGAGGGAGGCTACGAGCAGTACTTC; CDR3aa: CASRSEGGYEQYF; j_gene: TRBJ2-7; abundance: .; v_gene: TRBV19; d_gene: .
CDR3nt: TGTGCCAGCAGTCCAAGAGACAGGCCCATCTACACCTTC; CDR3aa: CASSPRDRPIYTF; j_gene: TRBJ1-2; abundance: once; v_gene: TRBV27; d_gene: .
CDR3nt: TGTGCCAGCAGCTTGGCCTCGGCAGTCTCCTACGAGCAGTACTTC; CDR3aa: CASSLASAVSYEQYF; j_gene: TRBJ2-7; abundance: once; v_gene: TRBV5-5; d_gene: .
CDR3nt: TGTGCCAGCAGCCGGACGCTCCAAGAGACCCAGTACTTC; CDR3aa: CASSRTLQETQYF; j_gene: TRBJ2-5; abundance: few; v_gene: TRBV7-3; d_gene: .
CDR3nt: TGTGCCAGCAGCAACCGCGGGGGCCGGAATGAGCAGTTCTTC; CDR3aa: CASSNRGGRNEQFF; j_gene: TRBJ2-1; abundance: once; v_gene: TRBV7-9; d_gene: .
CDR3nt: TGTGCCAGCAGCTTAGATCAGGGCCACGAGCAGTACTTC; CDR3aa: CASSLDQGHEQYF; j_gene: TRBJ2-7; abundance: .; v_gene: TRBV11-2; d_gene: .
CDR3nt: TGCGCCAGCAGCCAAGATAAGGCCAGGGGTGACAATCAGCCCCAGCATTTT; CDR3aa: CASSQDKARGDNQPQHF; j_gene: TRBJ1-5; abundance: .; v_gene: TRBV4-1; d_gene: .
CDR3nt: TGTGCCAGCAGGGCGACAGGGGGTCCCTACGAGCAGTACTTC; CDR3aa: CASRATGGPYEQYF; j_gene: TRBJ2-7; abundance: .; v_gene: TRBV28; d_gene: TRBD1
CDR3nt: TGTGCCAGCAGCTTAGCGGGGGGGGTAGAGACCCAGTACTTC; CDR3aa: CASSLAGGVETQYF; j_gene: TRBJ2-5; abundance: .; v_gene: TRBV11-2; d_gene: TRBD2
CDR3nt: TGCGCCAGCAGCGCCGGACAGGGAGGCACAGATACGCAGTATTTT; CDR3aa: CASSAGQGGTDTQYF; j_gene: TRBJ2-3; abundance: .; v_gene: TRBV5-1; d_gene: TRBD1
CDR3nt: TGTGCCAGCAGTTACTCGACAGGGTCGGGCTACGGCTACACCTTC; CDR3aa: CASSYSTGSGYGYTF; j_gene: TRBJ1-2; abundance: .; v_gene: TRBV6-5; d_gene: TRBD1
CDR3nt: TGTGCCAGCACCGGAGGACAGGGAAGCAATCAGCCCCAGCATTTT; CDR3aa: CASTGGQGSNQPQHF; j_gene: TRBJ1-5; abundance: .; v_gene: TRBV6-6; d_gene: TRBD1
CDR3nt: TGTGCCAGCAGCTTAGACGGGGACAATGAGCAGTTCTTC; CDR3aa: CASSLDGDNEQFF; j_gene: TRBJ2-1; abundance: .; v_gene: TRBV7-9; d_gene: .